The sequence of this TCR beta chain was determined in a study of PD-L1 blockade in urothelial cancer. Study information: Male sex and bladder-origin urothelial cancer characterized about 85% of the 29 patients. Blood analysis occurred 3 weeks (second dose) and 6 weeks after treatment start.

Clones were sequenced by immunoSEQ multiplex PCR, and TCRdb holds only the in-frame ones, with some missing. The sample has around 24,000 clones; 82% are singletons. The study's findings and limits: Patients with below-median pretreatment blood clonality survived longer.

Details on this clone: Its specificity is unknown.

Time point described: peripheral blood 6 weeks after treatment start. Germline V gene sequence: CDR1 SGHKS, CDR2 YYEKEE (reference sequence). This CDR3 has 16 amino acids. V shed 3 bases, J shed 9 bases, and the junction held 14 bases outside the gene matches. V and J are TRBV5-5 and TRBJ2-1; 8 bases are shared with TRBD2. This TCR came from a man in his 70s with urothelial cancer. Source: PBMCs, taken around atezolizumab (anti-PD-L1) treatment. The CDR3 region has the DNA TGTGCCAGCAGCTACACACCGGGACTAGGGTTCGGTGAGCAGTTCTTC. It encodes CASSYTPGLGFGEQFF.